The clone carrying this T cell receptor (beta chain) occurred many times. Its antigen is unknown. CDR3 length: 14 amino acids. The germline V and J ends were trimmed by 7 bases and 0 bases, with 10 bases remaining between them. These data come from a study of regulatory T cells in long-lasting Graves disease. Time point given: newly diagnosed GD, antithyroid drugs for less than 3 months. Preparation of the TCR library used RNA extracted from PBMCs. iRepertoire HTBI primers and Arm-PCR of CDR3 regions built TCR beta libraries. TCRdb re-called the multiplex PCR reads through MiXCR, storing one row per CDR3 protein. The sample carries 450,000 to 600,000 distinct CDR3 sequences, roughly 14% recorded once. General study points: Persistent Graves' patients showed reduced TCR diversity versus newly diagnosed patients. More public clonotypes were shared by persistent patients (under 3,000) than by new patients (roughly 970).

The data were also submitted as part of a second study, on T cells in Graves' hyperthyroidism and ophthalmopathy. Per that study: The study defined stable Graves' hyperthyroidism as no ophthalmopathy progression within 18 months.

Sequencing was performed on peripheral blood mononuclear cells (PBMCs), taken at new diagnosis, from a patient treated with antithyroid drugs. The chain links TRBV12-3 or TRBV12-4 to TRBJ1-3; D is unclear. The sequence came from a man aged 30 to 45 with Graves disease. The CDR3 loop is CASTASLSGNTIYF. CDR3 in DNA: TGTGCCAGCACCGCGAGCCTCTCTGGAAACACCATATATTTT.